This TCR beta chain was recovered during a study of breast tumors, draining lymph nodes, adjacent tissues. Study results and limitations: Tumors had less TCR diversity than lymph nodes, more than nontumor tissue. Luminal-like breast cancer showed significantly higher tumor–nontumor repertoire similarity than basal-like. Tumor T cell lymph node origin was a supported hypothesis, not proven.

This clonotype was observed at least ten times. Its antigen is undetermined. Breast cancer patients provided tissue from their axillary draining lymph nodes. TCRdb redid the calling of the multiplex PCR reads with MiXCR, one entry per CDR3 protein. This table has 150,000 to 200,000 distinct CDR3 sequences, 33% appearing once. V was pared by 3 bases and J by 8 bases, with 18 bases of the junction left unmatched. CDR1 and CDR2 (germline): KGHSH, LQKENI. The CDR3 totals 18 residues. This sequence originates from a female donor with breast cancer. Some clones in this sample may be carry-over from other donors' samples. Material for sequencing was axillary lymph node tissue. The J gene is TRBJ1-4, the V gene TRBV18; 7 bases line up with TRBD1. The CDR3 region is CASSPSRGVTGEQEKLFF. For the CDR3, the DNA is TGTGCCAGCTCACCCAGTCGGGGGGTCACAGGGGAACAAGAAAAACTGTTTTTT.